Below, 30 T cell receptor beta chains from the same sample are listed, as sequenced in a study of blood T cell repertoires in COVID-19. The protocol was immunoSEQ multiplex PCR, while the TCRdb copy is restricted to in-frame clones and leaves out a portion. The sample records about 310,000 clones, around 87% being singletons. Sequencing was performed on peripheral blood. Receptors originate from a man over 45 with active or convalescent COVID-19.

The chain recombines TRBV10-1 with TRBJ1-4, with a possible D match to TRBD1 (5 bases). Germline V gene data show CDR1 as WNHNN and CDR2 as SYGVQD (reference sequence). The CDR3 sequence is 17 residues long. V gave up 6 bases and J gave up 0 bases, with 17 bases separating them. CDR3 protein: CASRGTEGRATNEKLFF. The CDR3 DNA sequence: TGCGCCAGCAGGGGGACGGAGGGTCGAGCAACTAATGAAAAACTGTTTTTT.

The chain has TRBV10-3 and TRBJ1-2; 11 nucleotides agree with TRBD1. Trimming removed 7 bases from V and 5 bases from J; junction bases left unmatched: 6. The CDR3 totals 14 residues. The germline V gene has CDR1 ENHRY and CDR2 SYGVKD. The CDR3 reads CAITAGQGAYGYTF. CDR3 nucleotide sequence: TGTGCCATCACCGCCGGACAGGGGGCATATGGCTACACCTTC.

The V gene is TRBV6-5, the J gene TRBJ2-5, with 7 bases matching TRBD1. Losses at the gene ends were 0 bases for V and 6 bases for J; bases not matched to a gene: 10. The CDR3 loop spans 16 amino acids. The germline V gene encodes CDR1 MNHEY and CDR2 SVGAGI. The CDR3: CASSYSYRGLWKTQYF. In nucleotides, the CDR3 is TGTGCCAGCAGTTACTCCTACAGGGGTTTATGGAAGACCCAGTACTTC.

This clone was observed a few times. The chain uses TRBV30 and TRBJ1-2; the match to TRBD1 covers 9 bases. This CDR3 is built from 13 residues. J gave up 8 bases and V 4 bases, and 8 bases lay outside the gene matches. The germline V gene has CDR1 GTSNPN and CDR2 SVGIG (reference sequence). CDR3 sequence: CAWNVQGAGGYTF. The CDR3 DNA follows: TGTGCCTGGAACGTACAGGGGGCAGGCGGCTACACCTTC.

In this sample, this clone turned up once. J is TRBJ1-2 and V is TRBV5-6; D may be TRBD1 (5 bases). The V end was cut by 3 bases, the J end by 10 bases, with 16 bases between. Germline V CDR1 and CDR2: SGHDT, YYEEEE. The CDR3 extends over 13 amino acids. Written as DNA, the CDR3 is TGTGCCAGCAGCTCTTCGGGGGTAGTTTTCTACACCTTC. Protein: CASSSSGVVFYTF.

V usage is TRBV5-4 and J usage is TRBJ1-1; D may be TRBD1 (6 bases). This CDR3 spans 13 amino acids. Germline V lookup: CDR1 SGHNT, CDR2 YYREEE (reference sequence). V was shortened by 0 bases and J by 9 bases, with 12 bases between the two germline ends. CDR3 sequence reads: CASSLGPGVKAFF. CDR3 nucleotides: TGTGCCAGCAGCTTGGGGCCAGGGGTAAAAGCTTTCTTT.

The J gene is TRBJ2-1, the V gene TRBV6-2 or TRBV6-3; 7 bases fit TRBD1. Looked up from germline, CDR1 is MNHEY and CDR2 is SVGEGT. The CDR3 is 17 residues long. V shed 0 bases, J shed 3 bases, and the junction held 8 bases outside the gene matches. DNA of the CDR3: TGTGCCAGCAGTTACTCCCCAGGGGGAATAGGCTACAATGAGCAGTTCTTC. It specifies CASSYSPGGIGYNEQFF.

DNA for the CDR3: TGTGCCAGCAGCGGGAGTTTGACAGATACGCAGTATTTT. This encodes CASSGSLTDTQYF. The V and J genes are TRBV2 and TRBJ2-3, with a weak D call TRBD2 (6 bases). From germline, CDR1 is SNHLY and CDR2 FYNNEI. This CDR3 is 13 amino acids long. The V gene lost 6 bases and the J gene lost 3 bases, with 10 bases spanning the gap.

V gene TRBV5-1 combines with J gene TRBJ1-1, with D possibly matching TRBD1 (5 bases). Germline lookup yields CDR1 SGHRS and CDR2 YFSETQ. The CDR3 totals 15 residues. The V end lost 8 bases, the J end lost 5 bases, and 22 bases lay between the germline ends. The DNA for the CDR3 is TGCGCCAGTACGAAAGGACACAGGTTGGGGACTGAAGCTTTCTTT. Translation: CASTKGHRLGTEAFF. The whole variable domain, remainder taken from reference TRBV5-1 and TRBJ1-1, is KAGVTQTPRYLIKTRGQQVTLSCSPISGHRSVSWYQQTPGQGLQFLFEYFSETQRNKGNFPGRFSGRQFSNSRSEMNVSTLELGDSALYLCASTKGHRLGTEAFFGQGTRLTVV.

The chain recombines TRBV7-9 with TRBJ2-3; a weak D match, TRBD1 (6 bases). There are 17 residues in the CDR3. With 4 bases removed from V and 3 bases from J, the gap between germline ends came to 20 bases. Germline-derived CDR1 and CDR2 are SEHNR and FQNEAQ (reference sequence). The CDR3 loop reads CASSSSFGGGITDTQYF. CDR3 nucleotide sequence: TGTGCCAGCAGCTCGTCGTTCGGTGGGGGCATTACAGATACGCAGTATTTT.

V is TRBV10-3 and J is TRBJ1-5; D not certain. Trimming removed 10 bases from V and 0 bases from J, with 7 bases in between. There are 12 residues in the CDR3. CDR1 is ENHRY, CDR2 SYGVKD, per germline. The CDR3 sequence: CATSYSNQPQHF. CDR3 nucleotides: TGTGCCACCTCGTATAGCAATCAGCCCCAGCATTTT.

The chain employs TRBV7-9 and TRBJ2-7; no definite D call. The CDR3 covers 14 residues. Germline V gene data show CDR1 as SEHNR and CDR2 as FQNEAQ (reference sequence). V was pared by 2 bases and J by 6 bases, with 14 bases between. Here the CDR3 DNA reads TGTGCCAGCAGCTTAATAGACCAGGTCTCCGAGCAGTACTTC. Encoded protein: CASSLIDQVSEQYF.

This rearrangement joins TRBV2 to TRBJ2-1; D unresolved. Germline CDR1 reads SNHLY; CDR2 reads FYNNEI. The CDR3 has 13 amino acids. V was pared by 5 bases and J by 3 bases, with 8 bases between. The CDR3 protein is CASSSLFYNEQFF. CDR3 in DNA: TGTGCCAGCAGTAGCCTATTCTACAATGAGCAGTTCTTC.

The CDR3 region is CASSFPPGQGTDTQYF. In nucleotides, the CDR3 is TGTGCCAGCAGCTTCCCCCCGGGACAGGGAACAGATACGCAGTATTTT. This chain uses TRBV7-3 with TRBJ2-3, with TRBD1 matching 9 bases. Germline V gene sequence: CDR1 SGHTA, CDR2 FQGTGA. The CDR3 is made up of 16 amino acids. The trim removed 3 bases at V and 3 bases at J, leaving 7 bases unmatched.

To note about this clone: The sample holds other DNA sequences that translate to the same CDR3. The V gene is TRBV7-9, the J gene TRBJ2-7, with TRBD2 matching over 7 bases. The V segment lost 1 base and the J segment 2 bases; nucleotides outside the gene matches: 2. The CDR3 extends over 14 amino acids. Germline V lookup: CDR1 SEHNR, CDR2 FQNEAQ (reference sequence). The CDR3 loop reads CASSLGAGAYEQYF. The CDR3 coding sequence is TGTGCCAGCAGCTTAGGGGCGGGGGCCTACGAGCAGTACTTC.

The chain combines TRBV5-4 with TRBJ2-3, with D possibly TRBD2 on 5 matching bases. Deletions cut 7 bases from V and 0 bases from J, with 15 bases between. The germline CDR1 and CDR2 sequences are SGHNT and YYREEE (reference sequence). This CDR3 spans 15 amino acids. The CDR3 loop reads CASFLKTGSTDTQYF. The CDR3 DNA sequence: TGTGCCAGCTTCCTCAAGACGGGGAGCACAGATACGCAGTATTTT.

This clone was detected only once. In DNA, the CDR3 is TGTGCCAGCAGCGTAGCCGGACAGGGGTACAATGAGCAGTTCTTC. Its protein product is CASSVAGQGYNEQFF. The genes are TRBV9 and TRBJ2-1, with 9 bases matching TRBD1. The germline V gene encodes CDR1 SGDLS and CDR2 YYNGEE. The ends lost 0 bases at V and 4 bases at J; junction bases unmatched: 2. The CDR3 has 15 residues.

The chain combines TRBV4-1 with TRBJ1-2, with 8 bases identical to TRBD1. This CDR3 contains 18 residues. Looked up from germline, CDR1 is MGHRA and CDR2 is YSYEKL. Losses at the gene ends were 0 bases for V and 5 bases for J; bases not matched to a gene: 14. The CDR3 sequence: CASSQDRRTGTMEYGYTF. CDR3 nucleotides: TGCGCCAGCAGCCAAGATCGAAGGACAGGGACAATGGAGTATGGCTACACCTTC.

This chain joins TRBV4-3 and TRBJ2-5; TRBD1 matches at 8 bases. V gave up 5 bases and J gave up 7 bases; unmatched junction bases: 9. The CDR3 contains 14 residues. Germline loops: CDR1 LGHNA, CDR2 YSLEER. Here the CDR3 DNA reads TGCGCCAGCAGCGAACAGGGGGACCTCGGGACCCAGTACTTC. Protein: CASSEQGDLGTQYF.

The V gene is TRBV19, the J gene TRBJ1-5; D not certain. Trimming shortened V by 6 bases and J by 4 bases, and 13 bases separated the two germline ends. The CDR3 is 14 amino acids. Looked up from germline, CDR1 is LNHDA and CDR2 is SQIVND (reference sequence). The CDR3 loop reads CASSLPGPNQPQHF. The CDR3 coding sequence is TGTGCCAGTAGCTTACCTGGGCCTAATCAGCCCCAGCATTTT.

This clone came up once. The V and J genes are TRBV28 and TRBJ1-6; no clear D gene. Looked up from germline, CDR1 is MDHEN and CDR2 is SYDVKM. V shed 4 bases and J shed 6 bases, with 13 bases lying between them. The CDR3 length is 15 residues. The CDR3 sequence is CASSSHGLTNSPLHF. The CDR3 DNA reads as TGTGCCAGCAGTTCACATGGACTGACTAATTCACCCCTCCACTTT.

CDR3 loop: CASSPGREMNTEAFF. CDR3 DNA sequence: TGTGCCAGCTCACCAGGCAGGGAAATGAACACTGAAGCTTTCTTT. J is TRBJ1-1 and V is TRBV18, with D tentatively TRBD1 (5 bases). Trimming shortened V by 2 bases and J by 0 bases, and 10 bases separated the two germline ends. CDR1 and CDR2 from the germline V gene are KGHSH and LQKENI. This CDR3 region has 15 residues.

The genes are TRBV18 and TRBJ1-1; D gene uncertain. The germline CDR1 and CDR2 sequences are KGHSH and LQKENI. The germline V and J ends were trimmed by 3 bases and 1 base, with 12 bases remaining between them. CDR3 size: 15 residues. The CDR3 loop is CASSPLEGPNTEAFF. CDR3 DNA sequence: TGTGCCAGCTCACCCCTGGAGGGCCCGAACACTGAAGCTTTCTTT.

The CDR3 here is CASSYYHGGTSTDTQYF. CDR3 coding DNA: TGTGCCAGCAGTTATTACCACGGGGGTACTAGCACAGATACGCAGTATTTT. This sequence joins TRBV2 and TRBJ2-3, with D tentatively TRBD2 (6 bases). Germline V gene lookup returns CDR1 SNHLY and CDR2 FYNNEI. CDR3 length: 17 residues. V lost 5 bases, J lost 0 bases, and 18 bases lay in between.

The chain uses TRBV3-1 (or the pseudogene TRBV3-2) and TRBJ2-3; TRBD1 matches at 9 bases. CDR1 is LGHDT, CDR2 YNNKEL, per germline (reference sequence). The trim removed 3 bases at V and 2 bases at J, leaving 6 bases unmatched. This CDR3 contains 16 residues. The CDR3 bases are TGTGCCAGCAGCCATTGGGACAGGGCTTCCACAGATACGCAGTATTTT. Its translation is CASSHWDRASTDTQYF.

The rearrangement joins TRBV30 to TRBJ2-1; 11 bases align to TRBD2. The CDR3 runs 16 residues. CDR1 and CDR2 from the germline V gene are GTSNPN and SVGIG (reference sequence). Trimming took 4 bases from V and 9 from J; bases not matched to a gene: 14. The CDR3 sequence is CAWTLDTSGSGGEQFF. The CDR3 coding sequence is TGTGCCTGGACCCTGGACACTAGCGGGAGCGGGGGTGAGCAGTTCTTC.

The chain employs TRBV10-3 and TRBJ2-2; TRBD2 aligns across 8 bases. There are 15 residues in the CDR3. Trimming removed 10 bases from V and 2 bases from J; junction bases left unmatched: 9. Germline values: CDR1 ENHRY, CDR2 SYGVKD. CDR3 residues: CATRALAVNTGELFF. CDR3 sequence (DNA): TGTGCCACCCGAGCACTAGCGGTCAACACCGGGGAGCTGTTTTTT.

The rearrangement links TRBV6-1 to TRBJ2-5, with TRBD2 matching over 7 bases. Germline trimming cut 2 bases from V and 4 bases from J; bases unmatched to any gene: 10. The CDR3 consists of 16 residues. Germline CDR1 reads MNHNS; CDR2 reads SASEGT. The CDR3: CASSERSWGGRETQYF. The CDR3 region has the DNA TGTGCCAGCAGTGAAAGGTCTTGGGGGGGACGAGAGACCCAGTACTTC.

This chain's CDR3 is CASTTGGGTTNEKLFF. In DNA, the CDR3 is TGTGCCAGCACGACAGGGGGAGGTACGACTAATGAAAAACTGTTTTTT. The J gene is TRBJ1-4, the V gene TRBV7-9; TRBD1 matches at 9 bases. The trim removed 7 bases at V and 2 bases at J, leaving 8 bases unmatched. Germline lookup yields CDR1 SEHNR and CDR2 FQNEAQ (reference sequence). There are 16 residues in the CDR3.

The J gene is TRBJ2-1, the V gene TRBV5-1; 10 positions match TRBD2. The CDR3 contains 15 residues. Germline CDR1 SGHRS, CDR2 YFSETQ. Unmatched junction bases numbered 9, after V lost 0 bases and J lost 12 bases. The CDR3 loop reads CASSLDSSLAGGQFF. DNA of the CDR3: TGCGCCAGCAGCTTGGACTCTAGCTTAGCGGGAGGGCAGTTCTTC.